These 27 T cell receptor beta chains originate from one sample sequenced in a study of CD8 T cells in Susac syndrome (dated by TCRdb to between 2018 and 2021). Receptor amplification or capture employed the immunoSEQ multiplex PCR assay. RNA was extracted using the RNeasy kit, and roughly 0.5 to 1 ug of the RNA was reverse transcribed with random hexamers. In TCRdb, the public reads were trimmed at Q25 with fastp and aligned with MiXCR, with productive beta chains retained. Entries are consolidated by CDR3 protein sequence, retaining the most common genes and DNA. The sample table shows about 300,000 distinct CDR3 sequences, and roughly 90% are seen once. In total, the top ten clones hold under 0.2% of the sample. Input material: CD8+ T cells from PBMCs. The receptors here all came from a human donor with multiple sclerosis.

DNA of the CDR3: TGTGCCAGCAGCGCTTCGGACAGGGCGAACACTGAAGCTTTCTTT. Protein sequence: CASSASDRANTEAFF. The chain couples TRBV9 to TRBJ1-1; 8 bases align to TRBD1. Unmatched junction bases numbered 5, after V lost 3 bases and J lost 1 base. There are 15 residues in the CDR3. Germline CDR1 reads SGDLS; CDR2 reads YYNGEE.

The chain has TRBV5-4 and TRBJ2-1; D is undetermined. This CDR3 spans 12 amino acids. CDR1 SGHNT and CDR2 YYREEE come from the germline V gene (reference sequence). The ends were cut back, 5 bases at V and 1 base at J, with 4 bases in the middle. The CDR3 protein is CASRLSYNEQFF. The CDR3 DNA follows: TGTGCCAGCAGACTGTCCTACAATGAGCAGTTCTTC.

In DNA, the CDR3 is TGTGCCAGTAGTACGAACATGAACACTGAAGCTTTCTTT. Encoded protein: CASSTNMNTEAFF. This chain joins TRBV19 and TRBJ1-1; D remains ambiguous. V was trimmed by 4 bases and J by 0 bases, leaving 6 bases between them. Germline CDR1 is LNHDA and CDR2 is SQIVND (reference sequence). The CDR3 length is 13 residues.

The chain links TRBV6-4 to TRBJ2-1; the match to TRBD2 covers 10 bases. Germline V gene sequence: CDR1 MRHNA, CDR2 SNTAGT. The V and J ends lost 1 base and 5 bases, in that order; junction bases with no gene match: 14. This CDR3 has 19 amino acids. CDR3 in DNA: TGTGCCAGCAGTGACTGGGGTAGCGGGAGGTCCCCCGGGAACAATGAGCAGTTCTTC. Amino acids: CASSDWGSGRSPGNNEQFF.

V gene TRBV28 combines with J gene TRBJ2-1; a weak D match, TRBD2 (6 bases). Trimming pared 11 bases from V and 9 bases from J, leaving 14 bases between. This CDR3 is built from 11 residues. CDR1 is MDHEN and CDR2 is SYDVKM in the germline V gene. The CDR3 spells CAATSMAEQFF. In nucleotides, the CDR3 is TGTGCCGCGACTAGTATGGCTGAGCAGTTCTTC.

This clonotype is a singleton in its sample. The chain couples TRBV6-1 to TRBJ1-1; D unresolved. The germline gives CDR1 MNHNS, CDR2 SASEGT. The CDR3 totals 15 residues. Deletions cut 0 bases from V and 6 bases from J, with 14 bases between. CDR3: CASSEAVSEGSEAFF. The CDR3 bases are TGTGCCAGCAGTGAAGCTGTCTCTGAGGGCTCTGAAGCTTTCTTT.

The CDR3 spells CASSFGYGEQFF. The CDR3 DNA sequence: TGTGCCAGCAGCTTCGGTTACGGGGAGCAGTTCTTC. The chain combines TRBV5-4 with TRBJ2-1; D gene ambiguous. The ends were cut back, 2 bases at V and 10 bases at J, with 10 bases in the middle. CDR3 length: 12 amino acids. Germline assignment: CDR1 SGHNT and CDR2 YYREEE (reference sequence).

The chain employs TRBV5-6 and TRBJ1-2, with D unclear. This CDR3 contains 14 residues. Deletions cut 0 bases from V and 7 bases from J, with 13 bases between. Looked up from germline, CDR1 is SGHDT and CDR2 is YYEEEE. DNA of the CDR3: TGTGCCAGCAGCTTGGAGTGGCGGGGTTTTGGCTACACCTTC. This gives the protein CASSLEWRGFGYTF.

This clonotype was detected only a few times. This chain uses TRBV28 with TRBJ2-3; D possibly uses TRBD1 or TRBD2 (6 bases each). This CDR3 has 15 amino acids. Germline V CDR1 and CDR2: MDHEN, SYDVKM. Trimming cost V 5 bases and J 1 base, with 13 bases left between them. The CDR3 loop reads CASSLGGLGTDTQYF. CDR3 DNA sequence: TGTGCCAGCAGTCTGGGGGGCCTCGGCACAGATACGCAGTATTTT.

This sequence joins TRBV4-1 and TRBJ1-4; D is unclear. This CDR3 contains 16 residues. Trimming cost V 0 bases and J 2 bases, with 10 bases left between them. Germline V gene lookup returns CDR1 MGHRA and CDR2 YSYEKL. The CDR3 loop is CASSQDGEGTNEKLFF. CDR3 bases: TGCGCCAGCAGCCAAGATGGGGAGGGCACTAATGAAAAACTGTTTTTT.

The V gene is TRBV12-3 or TRBV12-4, the J gene TRBJ2-1, with a tentative D call TRBD2 (6 bases). Trimming pared 4 bases from V and 7 bases from J, leaving 17 bases between. This CDR3 is 15 amino acids long. CDR3 sequence: CASSWGSPGVNEQFF. In DNA form, the CDR3 reads TGTGCCAGCAGTTGGGGTTCGCCGGGAGTGAATGAGCAGTTCTTC.

The V gene is TRBV20-1, the J gene TRBJ2-5; 9 bases align to TRBD1. The CDR3 totals 14 residues. V lost 0 bases, J lost 5 bases, and 4 bases stayed unmatched. Germline CDR1 DFQATT, CDR2 SNEGSKA (reference sequence). Here the CDR3 reads CSARDSTGGETQYF. CDR3 sequence (DNA): TGCAGTGCTAGAGATTCCACAGGGGGCGAGACCCAGTACTTC.

This clonotype appeared once. The gene calls are TRBV7-8 and TRBJ2-3, with D perhaps matching TRBD1 (5 bases). The germline V gene encodes CDR1 SGHVS and CDR2 FQNEAQ. This CDR3 contains 18 residues. Trimming shortened V by 4 bases and J by 2 bases, and 22 bases separated the two germline ends. CDR3 bases: TGTGCCAGCAGCTCTGACAGAACTACTATGCAGTTCACAGATACGCAGTATTTT. Protein: CASSSDRTTMQFTDTQYF.

This clonotype was found a few times. The chain is built from TRBV30 and TRBJ2-6; 7 bases match TRBD1. The CDR3 is made up of 14 amino acids. The V and J ends lost 5 bases and 4 bases, in that order; junction bases with no gene match: 5. Germline CDR1 and CDR2: GTSNPN and SVGIG (reference sequence). CDR3 sequence reads: CAWSTGAGANVLTF. CDR3 DNA sequence: TGTGCCTGGTCCACAGGGGCCGGGGCCAACGTCCTGACTTTC.

The rearrangement uses TRBV7-9 and TRBJ2-5; 7 nucleotides align to TRBD2. With V trimmed by 5 bases and J by 1 base, 10 bases remained unmatched. Germline values: CDR1 SEHNR, CDR2 FQNEAQ (reference sequence). The CDR3 is made up of 16 amino acids. The DNA for the CDR3 is TGTGCCAGCAGCCCACCTAGCGGACACCTCCAAGAGACCCAGTACTTC. Its protein product is CASSPPSGHLQETQYF. The whole variable domain, filled in from reference TRBV7-9 and TRBJ2-5, reads DTGVSQNPRHKITKRGQNVTFRCDPISEHNRLYWYRQTLGQGPEFLTYFQNEAQLEKSRLLSDRFSAERPKGSFSTLEIQRTEQGDSAMYLCASSPPSGHLQETQYFGPGTRLLVL.

A note on this clonotype: The CDR3 does not end in the conserved phenylalanine or tryptophan, so this is likely a read error. The V and J genes are TRBV15 and TRBJ1-2; a possible D gene is TRBD1 (6 bases). Germline values: CDR1 LNHNV, CDR2 YYDKDF (reference sequence). The CDR3 has 14 amino acids. The V end lost 5 bases, the J end lost 6 bases, and 16 bases lay between the germline ends. The CDR3 sequence is CATSGVRGADGYTL. CDR3 DNA: TGTGCCACCAGCGGGGTGAGGGGGGCTGATGGCTACACCCTC.

This chain joins TRBV30 and TRBJ2-7, with D tentatively TRBD1 (5 bases). Trimming took off 5 bases at V and 5 bases at J, with 16 bases between the two ends. CDR3 length: 13 amino acids. Germline V gene sequence: CDR1 GTSNPN, CDR2 SVGIG (reference sequence). The CDR3 loop is CAWGPGGAHEQYF. CDR3 nucleotides: TGTGCCTGGGGCCCTGGTGGGGCGCACGAGCAGTACTTC.

This rearrangement joins TRBV20-1 to TRBJ2-1, with 10 bases identical to TRBD2. CDR1 is DFQATT and CDR2 is SNEGSKA in the germline V gene (reference sequence). The junction had 12 bases not matched to a gene; V was cut back by 6 bases and J by 4 bases. The CDR3 contains 16 residues. CDR3 coding DNA: TGCAGTGCCCATAGCGCGACTAGCGGGCCGTACAATGAGCAGTTCTTC. It translates to CSAHSATSGPYNEQFF.

This clonotype turned up a few times. The chain has TRBV7-2 and TRBJ2-7, with 8 bases matching TRBD2. Unmatched junction bases numbered 21, after V lost 5 bases and J lost 6 bases. The length of the CDR3 is 18 residues. CDR1 and CDR2 (germline): SGHTA, FQGNSA. In DNA, the CDR3 is TGTGCCAGCAGCCACCCATTTAGCAGGGCCGGGGGGGTGAGCGAGCAGTACTTC. Residues: CASSHPFSRAGGVSEQYF.

The rearrangement links TRBV20-1 to TRBJ2-3, with 7 bases matching TRBD2. J lost 6 bases, V lost 1 base, and 10 bases had no gene match. CDR1 is DFQATT, CDR2 SNEGSKA, per germline (reference sequence). The CDR3 loop spans 15 amino acids. CDR3 amino acids: CSARVSTREGDTQYF. The CDR3 bases are TGCAGTGCTAGAGTATCGACGAGGGAGGGGGATACGCAGTATTTT.

This chain joins TRBV29-1 and TRBJ2-7; 8 nucleotides align to TRBD2. The CDR3 loop spans 13 amino acids. J was trimmed by 3 bases and V by 5 bases; bases with no gene match: 6. Germline CDR1 reads SQVTM; CDR2 reads ANQGSEA. The CDR3 reads CSVLAGQNYEQYF. As DNA, the CDR3 is TGCAGCGTTCTAGCGGGCCAAAACTACGAGCAGTACTTC.

On this clonotype itself: Mismatch with germline at one junction end may stem from a read error. The rearrangement uses TRBV6-2 or TRBV6-3 and TRBJ1-1; a possible D gene is TRBD1 (5 bases). Per the germline V gene, CDR1 is MNHEY and CDR2 is SVGEGT. This CDR3 contains 13 residues. The CDR3 loop reads CASSLTENTEAFF. CDR3 DNA sequence: TGCGCCAGCAGCCTGACAGAGAACACTGAAGCTTTCTTT.

This clonotype came up once. This chain uses TRBV7-9 with TRBJ2-5, with 9 nucleotides matching TRBD2. The V and J ends lost 4 bases and 4 bases, in that order; junction bases with no gene match: 13. Per the germline V gene, CDR1 is SEHNR and CDR2 is FQNEAQ (reference sequence). CDR3 length: 17 amino acids. CDR3 DNA: TGTGCCAGCAGCTACCCCCCGGGGCGGGAGGGCCGAGAGACCCAGTACTTC. Translated: CASSYPPGREGRETQYF.

This sequence joins TRBV7-3 and TRBJ2-7; the D is unclear. The CDR3 extends over 14 amino acids. V was trimmed by 5 bases and J by 6 bases, leaving 17 bases between them. Germline V gives CDR1 SGHTA, CDR2 FQGTGA. CDR3 nucleotide sequence: TGTGCCAGCAGCCCGCTAGGAGCATCTGGCGAGCAGTACTTC. Translation: CASSPLGASGEQYF.

The table lists this clonotype with a count of one. The rearrangement links TRBV19 to TRBJ2-2; 7 nucleotides line up with TRBD1. Germline CDR1 and CDR2: LNHDA and SQIVND (reference sequence). The CDR3 has 19 residues. V gave up 7 bases and J gave up 1 base; unmatched junction bases: 18. CDR3 DNA sequence: TGTGCCAGTAAGGGGACCGGGACAGATCACTTACTGAACACCGGGGAGCTGTTTTTT. Translating gives CASKGTGTDHLLNTGELFF.

This clonotype has just one count. V usage is TRBV29-1 and J usage is TRBJ2-1; D could derive from TRBD1 or TRBD2 (7 bases each). Trimming took off 5 bases at V and 3 bases at J, with 17 bases between the two ends. Germline V gives CDR1 SQVTM, CDR2 ANQGSEA. The CDR3 loop spans 15 amino acids. In DNA, the CDR3 is TGCAGCGTTTCATCAGGGGGGGGAGACTACAATGAGCAGTTCTTC. Encoded protein: CSVSSGGGDYNEQFF.

This chain joins TRBV6-2 or TRBV6-3 and TRBJ1-5; 9 bases fit TRBD1. V gave up 7 bases and J gave up 0 bases; unmatched junction bases: 13. Germline V CDR1 and CDR2: MNHEY, SVGEGT. The CDR3 loop spans 18 amino acids. The CDR3 DNA is TGTGCCAGCACCGTAGGACAGGGGATTTTGGATAGCAATCAGCCCCAGCATTTT. Translated, it gives CASTVGQGILDSNQPQHF.